This is a list of T cell receptor beta chains from one sample in a study of T cells in localized non-small cell lung cancer. The data were produced by immunoSEQ multiplex PCR, yet TCRdb's version contains in-frame clones alone and is incomplete. The top ten clones hold around 25% of a sample with around 20,000 clones, over 75% of them seen once. Sequencing used peripheral blood, obtained before any cancer treatment. The source is a female donor over 55 with stage I lung adenocarcinoma. The CDR3 runs from the conserved cysteine through the conserved F or W.

j_call v_call cdr3_aa
TRBJ1-2 TRBV6-5 CASSTGDYGYTF
TRBJ2-3 TRBV4-1 CASTLGWGSTDTQYF
TRBJ2-5 TRBV2 CASSDMGGGTQETQYF
TRBJ1-1 TRBV5-1 CASSSIGGKNTEAFF
TRBJ1-5 TRBV27 CASSFLPTGESNQPQHF
TRBJ2-7 TRBV2 CASSPSGYEQYF
TRBJ2-5 TRBV18 CASSPKGGGETQYF
TRBJ2-2 TRBV21-1 CASSKGQGKTGELFF
TRBJ1-1 TRBV9 CASSVDRMNTEAFF
TRBJ2-1 TRBV5-4 CASSLGLAVNNEQFF
TRBJ1-4 TRBV9 CASSARSTNEKLFF
TRBJ1-2 TRBV10-3 CAISESGLSGFYTF
TRBJ1-2 TRBV5-1 CASSLQGAVDGYTF
TRBJ1-1 TRBV5-4 CASRAEEAEAFF
TRBJ2-5 TRBV4-1 CASSPEGQPRETQYF
TRBJ2-1 TRBV27 CASTLGGGEQFF
TRBJ2-1 TRBV5-1 CASSSSPTYNEQFF
TRBJ1-3 TRBV29-1 CSVGGPAGDRSGNTIYF
TRBJ1-5 TRBV6-1 CASSERTTLEEPQHF
TRBJ1-1 TRBV7-9 CASSFRVTTEAFF
TRBJ2-7 TRBV19 CASSARGEQYF
TRBJ1-1 TRBV5-1 CASRRDSLNTEAFF
TRBJ1-4 TRBV6-5 CASSRSTNPTEKLFF
TRBJ1-1 TRBV6-6 CASSPSVAGVDTEAFF
TRBJ1-1 TRBV19 CASSPRQGPMNTEAFF
TRBJ2-2 TRBV6-1 CASSQRDGDTGELFF
TRBJ1-1 TRBV18 CASSPRSVNTEAFF
TRBJ2-5 TRBV7-9 CASSYASIQETQYF
TRBJ1-1 TRBV9 CASSVRTGGGEAFF
TRBJ2-7 TRBV28 CASRSGAPNTYEQYF
TRBJ2-4 TRBV11-3 CATRRGWAKNIQYF
TRBJ1-1 TRBV4-1 CASSQTGKAFF
TRBJ1-2 TRBV5-4 CASRNHTSYGYTF
TRBJ1-1 TRBV30 CAWSGFQYEAFF
TRBJ2-3 TRBV7-2 CASSLRRTDTQYF
TRBJ2-4 TRBV7-2 CASSPGRDIQYF
TRBJ1-2 TRBV7-9 CASSLDSNYGYTF
TRBJ1-1 TRBV6-1 CASSEGGVDPNTEAFF
TRBJ1-2 TRBV4-3 CASSPGTGYDYGYTF
TRBJ2-1 TRBV6-5 CASGKTRWEQFF
TRBJ1-6 TRBV5-1 CASSSGDSPLHF
TRBJ1-5 TRBV19 CASSSYQSTSNQPQHF
TRBJ1-2 TRBV30 CAWSRGMVNYGYTF
TRBJ2-1 TRBV7-9 CASSWGRATQGHNEQFF
TRBJ2-2 TRBV18 CASSPPARNTGELFF
TRBJ2-2 TRBV9 CASRQQGNTGELFF
TRBJ2-2 TRBV5-1 CASSLSGRGRTGELFF
TRBJ2-2 TRBV7-8 CASSTGTGNTGELFF
TRBJ1-6 TRBV5-6 CASSWRDRRFLHF
TRBJ2-3 TRBV5-5 CASSSQGYTQYF
TRBJ2-1 TRBV29-1 CSGTTGTAHNEQFF
TRBJ1-5 TRBV6-5 CASSLGTPSNQPQHF
TRBJ1-1 TRBV5-6 CASRRQGGNTEAFF
TRBJ1-1 TRBV5-4 CASSRVLNTEAFF
TRBJ1-3 TRBV5-4 CASSLVLPPRGGGNTIYF
TRBJ2-1 TRBV11-2 CASSLSEGNEQFF
- TRBV9 CASSVAPGGIYEQYF
TRBJ2-7 TRBV18 CASSGTVNYEQYF
TRBJ1-3 TRBV19 CASSPMDSGNTIYF